This is a list of T cell receptor beta chains from one sample in a study of T cells in Graves' hyperthyroidism and ophthalmopathy. TCRdb itself ran the multiplex PCR reads through MiXCR, one entry per CDR3 protein. Among about 180,000 distinct CDR3 sequences listed, 15% to 20% were seen once. Sequenced: blood. These receptors all come from a woman between 50 and 59 years old with Graves' hyperthyroidism. The CDR3 runs from the conserved cysteine through the conserved F or W. The D gene is left open where the match is weak. For some rows the clone size is stated as once, few or many, or as a class when expanded; others skip it.

TRBD1 | TRBJ1-4 | many | TRBV6-1 | CASSYSGQGMGLDEKLFF | TGTGCCAGCAGTTACAGCGGACAGGGGATGGGGTTAGATGAAAAACTGTTTTTT
. | TRBJ2-7 | few | TRBV5-6 | CASSSGRPYEQYF | TGTGCCAGCAGTTCAGGACGGCCCTACGAGCAGTACTTC
. | TRBJ2-1 | many | TRBV4-1 | CASSQMGAYNEQFF | TGCGCCAGCAGCCAGATGGGAGCCTACAATGAGCAGTTCTTC
. | TRBJ2-2 | once | TRBV19 | CASSIERANTGELFF | TGTGCCAGTAGTATAGAGAGGGCGAACACCGGGGAGCTGTTTTTT
TRBD1 | TRBJ1-2 | many | TRBV24-1 | CATSGTGYHGYTF | TGTGCCACCAGTGGGACAGGATATCATGGCTACACCTTC
. | TRBJ1-2 | many | TRBV4-3 | CASSQDYGGQDGYTF | TGCGCCAGCAGCCAAGATTATGGGGGGCAGGATGGCTACACCTTC
TRBD1 | TRBJ1-4 | many | TRBV7-9 | CASSLQTGGTNEKLFF | TGTGCCAGCAGCCTTCAGACAGGGGGAACTAATGAAAAACTGTTTTTT
. | TRBJ1-5 | few | TRBV28 | CASSFGASTQTPQHF | TGTGCCAGCAGTTTCGGTGCATCAACCCAAACGCCCCAGCATTTT
TRBD2 | TRBJ2-2 | few | TRBV4-3 | CASSAGTSRTGELFF | TGCGCCAGCAGCGCCGGGACTAGCAGGACCGGGGAGCTGTTTTTT
. | TRBJ1-1 | many | TRBV3-1 | CASSQQLNTEAFF | TGTGCCAGCAGCCAGCAGCTGAACACTGAAGCTTTCTTT
TRBD1 | TRBJ1-5 | . | TRBV7-8 | CASSSTAGQIPKYSNQPQHF | TGTGCCAGCAGCTCTACCGCGGGACAGATACCAAAATATAGCAATCAGCCCCAGCATTTT
. | TRBJ2-3 | many | TRBV5-1 | CASSLVPDTQYF | TGCGCCAGCAGCTTGGTACCAGATACGCAGTATTTT
. | TRBJ2-1 | many | TRBV6-2/TRBV6-3 | CASSQPDPYNEQFF | TGTGCCAGCAGTCAACCGGACCCGTACAATGAGCAGTTCTTC
TRBD1 | TRBJ2-2 | many | TRBV7-9 | CASSLVQGATGELFF | TGTGCCAGCAGCTTAGTTCAGGGGGCGACCGGGGAGCTGTTTTTT
TRBD2 | TRBJ2-1 | . | TRBV5-1 | CASRPGTSGGANEQFF | TGCGCCAGCAGACCCGGGACTAGCGGGGGGGCCAATGAGCAGTTCTTC
TRBD1 | TRBJ2-6 | many | TRBV28 | CASSLTGAGANVLTF | TGTGCCAGCAGTTTAACAGGGGCTGGGGCCAACGTCCTGACTTTC
TRBD1 | TRBJ2-7 | . | TRBV11-2 | CASIGTVAPYEQYF | TGTGCCAGCATCGGGACAGTCGCTCCCTACGAGCAGTACTTC
TRBD1 | TRBJ1-5 | few | TRBV20-1 | CSAGTGGYGQPQHF | TGCAGTGCAGGAACAGGGGGCTATGGTCAGCCCCAGCATTTT
TRBD1 | TRBJ2-7 | many | TRBV5-1 | CASSIAGGYEQYF | TGCGCCAGCAGCATAGCAGGGGGCTACGAGCAGTACTTC
. | TRBJ2-1 | many | TRBV6-2/TRBV6-3 | CASSYSAAPDEQFF | TGTGCCAGCAGTTACTCAGCAGCCCCTGATGAGCAGTTCTTC
. | TRBJ2-7 | . | TRBV5-6 | CASSLGGREQYF | TGTGCCAGCAGCTTGGGGGGGCGCGAGCAGTACTTC
TRBD1 | TRBJ2-7 | few | TRBV6-1 | CASSGRQGSPPYEQYF | TGTGCCAGCAGTGGAAGACAGGGGTCGCCACCCTACGAGCAGTACTTC